Reported below is one T cell receptor (beta chain). This entry comes from a study of cytotoxic CD8 clonotypes in ibrutinib-treated CLL. J was trimmed by 9 bases and V by 0 bases; bases with no gene match: 4. The germline V gene has CDR1 LNHDA and CDR2 SQIVND (reference sequence). The length of the CDR3 is 15 residues. Profiled with immunoSEQ multiplex PCR; TCRdb holds only in-frame clones, not every one. Altogether tens of thousands of clones are present, roughly 69% being singletons, with the ten largest covering less than 65%. This sample comprised PBMCs, obtained after 24 months of ibrutinib treatment. The chain recombines TRBV19 with TRBJ2-1, with 11 bases lining up with TRBD1. This sequence was found in a human donor with chronic lymphocytic leukemia. The CDR3 loop is CASSIEGQGVGEQFF. CDR3 sequence (DNA): TGTGCCAGTAGTATAGAGGGACAGGGGGTCGGTGAGCAGTTCTTC.